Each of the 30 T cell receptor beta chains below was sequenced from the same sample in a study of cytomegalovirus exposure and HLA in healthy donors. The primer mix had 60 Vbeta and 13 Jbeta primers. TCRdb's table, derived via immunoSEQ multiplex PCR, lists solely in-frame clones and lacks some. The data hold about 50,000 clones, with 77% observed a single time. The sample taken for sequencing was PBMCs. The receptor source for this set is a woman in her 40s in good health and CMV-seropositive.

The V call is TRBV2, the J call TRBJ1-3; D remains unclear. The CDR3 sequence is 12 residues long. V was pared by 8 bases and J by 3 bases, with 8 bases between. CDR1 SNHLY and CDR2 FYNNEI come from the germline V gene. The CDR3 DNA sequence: TGTGCCAGCGGAGATTTTGGAAACACCATATATTTT. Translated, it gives CASGDFGNTIYF.

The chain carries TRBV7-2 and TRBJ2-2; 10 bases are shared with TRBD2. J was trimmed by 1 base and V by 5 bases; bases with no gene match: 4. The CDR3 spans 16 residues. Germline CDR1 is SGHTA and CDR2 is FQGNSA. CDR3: CASSPSGGVNTGELFF. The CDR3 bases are TGTGCCAGCAGCCCCAGCGGGGGGGTGAACACCGGGGAGCTGTTTTTT. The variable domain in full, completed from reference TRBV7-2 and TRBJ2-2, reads GAGVSQSPSNKVTEKGKDVELRCDPISGHTALYWYRQSLGQGLEFLIYFQGNSAPDKSGLPSDRFSAERTGGSVSTLTIQRTQQEDSAVYLCASSPSGGVNTGELFFGEGSRLTVL.

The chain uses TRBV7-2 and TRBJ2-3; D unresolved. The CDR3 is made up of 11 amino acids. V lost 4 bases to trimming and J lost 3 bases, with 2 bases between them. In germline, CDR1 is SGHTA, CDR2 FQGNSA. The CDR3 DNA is TGTGCCAGCAGCTCGACAGATACGCAGTATTTT. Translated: CASSSTDTQYF.

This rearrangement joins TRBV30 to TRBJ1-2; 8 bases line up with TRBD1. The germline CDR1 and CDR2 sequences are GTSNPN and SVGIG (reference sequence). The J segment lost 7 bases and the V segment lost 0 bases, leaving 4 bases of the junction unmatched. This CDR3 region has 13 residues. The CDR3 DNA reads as TGTGCCTGGAGTGTAGAACAGGGGGGTGGCTACACCTTC. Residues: CAWSVEQGGGYTF. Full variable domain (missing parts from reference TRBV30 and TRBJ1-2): SQTIHQWPATLVQPVGSPLSLECTVEGTSNPNLYWYRQAAGRGLQLLFYSVGIGQISSEVPQNLSASRPQDRQFILSSKKLLLSDSGFYLCAWSVEQGGGYTFGSGTRLTVV.

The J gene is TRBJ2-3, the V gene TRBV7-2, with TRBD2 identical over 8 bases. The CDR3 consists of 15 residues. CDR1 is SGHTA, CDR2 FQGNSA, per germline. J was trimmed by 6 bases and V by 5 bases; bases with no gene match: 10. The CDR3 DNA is TGTGCCAGCAGCCCCTGGCTCCGGGGGGGTGATACGCAGTATTTT. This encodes CASSPWLRGGDTQYF.

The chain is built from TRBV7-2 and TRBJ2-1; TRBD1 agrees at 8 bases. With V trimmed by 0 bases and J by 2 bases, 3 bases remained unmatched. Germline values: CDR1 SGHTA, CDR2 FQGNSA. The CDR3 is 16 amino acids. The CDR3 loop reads CASSLAATGAYNEQFF. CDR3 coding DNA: TGTGCCAGCAGCTTAGCGGCGACAGGGGCCTACAATGAGCAGTTCTTC.

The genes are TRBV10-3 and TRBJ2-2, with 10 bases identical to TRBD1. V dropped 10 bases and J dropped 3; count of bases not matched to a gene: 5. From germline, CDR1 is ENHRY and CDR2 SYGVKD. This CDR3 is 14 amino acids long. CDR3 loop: CATRQGADTGELFF. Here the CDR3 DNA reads TGTGCCACGCGACAGGGGGCAGACACCGGGGAGCTGTTTTTT.

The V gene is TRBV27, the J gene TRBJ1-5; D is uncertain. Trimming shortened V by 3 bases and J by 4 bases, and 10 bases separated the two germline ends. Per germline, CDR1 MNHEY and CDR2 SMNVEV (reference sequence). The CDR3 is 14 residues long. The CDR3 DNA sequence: TGTGCCAGCAGTTTTCGACACCCTAATCAGCCCCAGCATTTT. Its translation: CASSFRHPNQPQHF.

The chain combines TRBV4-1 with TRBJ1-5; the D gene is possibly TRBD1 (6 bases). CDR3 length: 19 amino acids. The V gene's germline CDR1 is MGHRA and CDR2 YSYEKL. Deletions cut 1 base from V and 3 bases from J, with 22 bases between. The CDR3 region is CASSQGLSGTIRTNQPQHF. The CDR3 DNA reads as TGCGCCAGCAGCCAAGGGCTTTCAGGGACAATAAGGACCAATCAGCCCCAGCATTTT.

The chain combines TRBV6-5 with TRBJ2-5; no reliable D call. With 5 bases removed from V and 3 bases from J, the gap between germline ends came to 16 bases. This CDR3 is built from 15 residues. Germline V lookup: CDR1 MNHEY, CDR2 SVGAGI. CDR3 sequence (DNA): TGTGCCAGCAGTCCCGAGGAAGTAGGCGAAGAGACCCAGTACTTC. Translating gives CASSPEEVGEETQYF.

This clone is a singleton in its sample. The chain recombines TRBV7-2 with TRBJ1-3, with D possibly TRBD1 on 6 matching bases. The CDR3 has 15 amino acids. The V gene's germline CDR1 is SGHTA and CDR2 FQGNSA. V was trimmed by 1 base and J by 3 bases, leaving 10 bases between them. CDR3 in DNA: TGTGCCAGCAGCTTAGGCAGGGGCTTTGGAAACACCATATATTTT. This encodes CASSLGRGFGNTIYF.

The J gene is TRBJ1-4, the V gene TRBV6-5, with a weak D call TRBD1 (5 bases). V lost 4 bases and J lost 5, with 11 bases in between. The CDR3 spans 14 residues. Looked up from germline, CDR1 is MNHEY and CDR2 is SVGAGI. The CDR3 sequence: CASSSRQMNEKLFF. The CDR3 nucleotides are TGTGCCAGCAGTTCGAGACAGATGAATGAAAAACTGTTTTTT.

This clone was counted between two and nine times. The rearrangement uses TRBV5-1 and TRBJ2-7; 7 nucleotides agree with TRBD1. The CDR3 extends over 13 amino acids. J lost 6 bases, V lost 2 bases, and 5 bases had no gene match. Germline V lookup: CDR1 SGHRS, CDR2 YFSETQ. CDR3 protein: CASSLDTGVEQYF. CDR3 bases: TGCGCCAGCAGCTTAGATACAGGGGTCGAGCAGTACTTC.

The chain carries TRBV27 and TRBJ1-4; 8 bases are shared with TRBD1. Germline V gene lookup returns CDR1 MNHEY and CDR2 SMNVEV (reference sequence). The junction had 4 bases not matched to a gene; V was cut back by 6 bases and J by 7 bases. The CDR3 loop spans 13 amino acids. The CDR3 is CASSPGGFEKLFF. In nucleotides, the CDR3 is TGTGCCAGCAGCCCAGGGGGCTTTGAAAAACTGTTTTTT.

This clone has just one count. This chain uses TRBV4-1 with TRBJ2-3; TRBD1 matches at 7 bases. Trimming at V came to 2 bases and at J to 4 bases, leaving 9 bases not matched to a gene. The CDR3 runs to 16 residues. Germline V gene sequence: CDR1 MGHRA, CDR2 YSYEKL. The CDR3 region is CASSQSPRGGADTQYF. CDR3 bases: TGCGCCAGCAGCCAATCCCCTAGAGGGGGCGCAGATACGCAGTATTTT.

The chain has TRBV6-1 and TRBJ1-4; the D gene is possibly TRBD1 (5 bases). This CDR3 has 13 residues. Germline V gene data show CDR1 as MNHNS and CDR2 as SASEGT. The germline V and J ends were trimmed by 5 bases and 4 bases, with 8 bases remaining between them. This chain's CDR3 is CASSWGVNEKLFF. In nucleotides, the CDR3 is TGTGCCAGCAGTTGGGGGGTTAATGAAAAACTGTTTTTT.

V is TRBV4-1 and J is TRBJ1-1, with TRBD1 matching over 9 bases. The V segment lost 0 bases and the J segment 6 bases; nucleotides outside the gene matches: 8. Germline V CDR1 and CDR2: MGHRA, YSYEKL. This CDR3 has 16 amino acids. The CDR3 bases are TGCGCCAGCAGCCAAGATTGGGACAGGGAGGTCCCTGAAGCTTTCTTT. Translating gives CASSQDWDREVPEAFF.

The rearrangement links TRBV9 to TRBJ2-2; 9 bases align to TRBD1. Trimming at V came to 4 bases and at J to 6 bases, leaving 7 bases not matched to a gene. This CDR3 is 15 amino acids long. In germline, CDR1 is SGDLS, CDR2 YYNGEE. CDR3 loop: CASSPPGQGAGELFF. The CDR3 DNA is TGTGCCAGCAGCCCTCCGGGACAGGGCGCCGGGGAGCTGTTTTTT.

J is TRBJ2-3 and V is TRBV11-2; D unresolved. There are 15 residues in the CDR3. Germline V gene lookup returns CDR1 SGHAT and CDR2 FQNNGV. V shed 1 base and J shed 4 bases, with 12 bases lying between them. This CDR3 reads CASSLVPLAPDTQYF. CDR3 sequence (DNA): TGTGCCAGCAGCTTAGTCCCCCTGGCCCCAGATACGCAGTATTTT.

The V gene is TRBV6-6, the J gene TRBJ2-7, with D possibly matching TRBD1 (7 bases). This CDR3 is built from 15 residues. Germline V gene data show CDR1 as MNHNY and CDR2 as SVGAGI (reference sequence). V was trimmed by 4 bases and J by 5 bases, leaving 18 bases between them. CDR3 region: CASSFLLRGAHEQYF. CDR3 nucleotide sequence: TGTGCCAGCAGTTTCCTTCTCAGGGGGGCCCACGAGCAGTACTTC.

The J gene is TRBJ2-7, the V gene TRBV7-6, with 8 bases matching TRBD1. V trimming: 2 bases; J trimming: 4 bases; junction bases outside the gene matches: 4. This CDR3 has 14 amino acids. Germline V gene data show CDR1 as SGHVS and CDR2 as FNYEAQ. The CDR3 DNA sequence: TGTGCCAGCAGCTTACAAGGGACAGGATACGAGCAGTACTTC. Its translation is CASSLQGTGYEQYF.

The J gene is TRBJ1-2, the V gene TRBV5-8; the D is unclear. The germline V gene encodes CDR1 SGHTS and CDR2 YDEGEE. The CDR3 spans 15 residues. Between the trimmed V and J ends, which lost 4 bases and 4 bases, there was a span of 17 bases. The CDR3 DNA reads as TGTGCCAGCAGCCCACGGGTGTTCTCGGGCTATGGCTACACCTTC. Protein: CASSPRVFSGYGYTF.

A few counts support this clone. The DNA for the CDR3 is TGTGCCAGCTCACGGGCTAACACTGAAGCTTTCTTT. It is translated as CASSRANTEAFF. The V call is TRBV18, the J call TRBJ1-1; the D is unclear. Per the germline V gene, CDR1 is KGHSH and CDR2 is LQKENI. Between the trimmed V and J ends, which lost 4 bases and 2 bases, there was a span of 5 bases. This CDR3 is built from 12 residues.

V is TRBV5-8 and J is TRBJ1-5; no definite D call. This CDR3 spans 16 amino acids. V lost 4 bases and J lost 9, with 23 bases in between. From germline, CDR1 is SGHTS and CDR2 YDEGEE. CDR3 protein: CASSLDSREAFRPQHF. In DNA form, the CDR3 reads TGTGCCAGCAGCCTGGACTCCCGGGAAGCGTTCCGGCCCCAGCATTTT.

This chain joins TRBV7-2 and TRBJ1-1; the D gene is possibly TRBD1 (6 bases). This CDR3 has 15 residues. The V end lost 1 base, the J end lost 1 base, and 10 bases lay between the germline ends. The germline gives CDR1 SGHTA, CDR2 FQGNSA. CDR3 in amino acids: CASSLGGRGNTEAFF. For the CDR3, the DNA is TGTGCCAGCAGCTTAGGAGGCAGGGGGAACACTGAAGCTTTCTTT.

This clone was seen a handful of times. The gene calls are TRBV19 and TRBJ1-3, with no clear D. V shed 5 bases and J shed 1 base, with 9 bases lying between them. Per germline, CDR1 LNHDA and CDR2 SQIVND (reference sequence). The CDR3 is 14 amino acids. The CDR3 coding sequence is TGTGCCAGTAGTCAGAGAGGATCTGGAAACACCATATATTTT. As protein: CASSQRGSGNTIYF.

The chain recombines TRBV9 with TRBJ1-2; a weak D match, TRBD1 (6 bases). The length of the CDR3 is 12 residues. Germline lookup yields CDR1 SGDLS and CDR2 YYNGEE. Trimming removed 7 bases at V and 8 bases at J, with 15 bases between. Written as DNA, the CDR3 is TGTGCCAGCGCGGGGGCCGTTCAAGGCTACACCTTC. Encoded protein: CASAGAVQGYTF.

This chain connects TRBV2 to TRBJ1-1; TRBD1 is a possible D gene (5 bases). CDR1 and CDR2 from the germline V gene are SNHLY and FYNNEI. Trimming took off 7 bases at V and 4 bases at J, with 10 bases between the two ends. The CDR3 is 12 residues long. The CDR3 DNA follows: TGTGCCAGCAAGGTGGGGGGCACTGAAGCTTTCTTT. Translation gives CASKVGGTEAFF.

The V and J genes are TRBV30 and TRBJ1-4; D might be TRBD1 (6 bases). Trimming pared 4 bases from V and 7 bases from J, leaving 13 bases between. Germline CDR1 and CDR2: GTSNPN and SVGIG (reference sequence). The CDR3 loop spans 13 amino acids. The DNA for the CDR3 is TGTGCCTGGAACGCCAGGGGAACTGAAAAACTGTTTTTT. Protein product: CAWNARGTEKLFF. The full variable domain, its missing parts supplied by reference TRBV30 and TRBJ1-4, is SQTIHQWPATLVQPVGSPLSLECTVEGTSNPNLYWYRQAAGRGLQLLFYSVGIGQISSEVPQNLSASRPQDRQFILSSKKLLLSDSGFYLCAWNARGTEKLFFGSGTQLSVL.

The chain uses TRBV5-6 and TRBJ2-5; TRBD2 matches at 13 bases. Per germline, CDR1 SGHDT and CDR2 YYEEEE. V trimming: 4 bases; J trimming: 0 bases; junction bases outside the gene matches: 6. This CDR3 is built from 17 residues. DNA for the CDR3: TGTGCCAGCAGCGGACTAGCGGGGGCGACCTACCAAGAGACCCAGTACTTC. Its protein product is CASSGLAGATYQETQYF.